The T cell receptor beta chain described here comes from a study of shared clonotypes between healthy human individuals. Study-level background: CD8 memory received one plate per donor, CD8 naive two, CD4 memory three and CD4 naive three.

Regarding the study as a whole: Among non-shared clonotypes, generation probabilities were lower than among those shared by all four donors.

Memory CD4+ cells were the fraction left after CD45RA+ naive selection. Study processing details: ImmunoSEQ output held junction-only sequences without quality scores, so filtering differed. The data were produced by immunoSEQ multiplex PCR, yet TCRdb's version contains in-frame clones alone and is incomplete. V and J calls and clone size are copied from that table; D and trimming were computed from the DNA. The sample includes approximately 2,300,000 clones, 85% to 95% of them seen just once. A remark on this clone: Its matching antigen is unknown.

V dropped 4 bases and J dropped 1 base, with 4 bases sitting between them. Germline V CDR1 and CDR2: SNHLY, FYNNEI. The CDR3 is 13 amino acids. Sequenced: naive CD4+ T cells from PBMCs. Subset denoted: CD45RA+ positively selected. The rearrangement joins TRBV2 to TRBJ2-2; D remains unclear. The TCR sequence derives from a man aged 18 to 29 in good health. Some clones in this sample may be carry-over from other donors' samples. The CDR3 DNA sequence: TGTGCCAGCAGTGTGGAGAACACCGGGGAGCTGTTTTTT. It specifies CASSVENTGELFF.